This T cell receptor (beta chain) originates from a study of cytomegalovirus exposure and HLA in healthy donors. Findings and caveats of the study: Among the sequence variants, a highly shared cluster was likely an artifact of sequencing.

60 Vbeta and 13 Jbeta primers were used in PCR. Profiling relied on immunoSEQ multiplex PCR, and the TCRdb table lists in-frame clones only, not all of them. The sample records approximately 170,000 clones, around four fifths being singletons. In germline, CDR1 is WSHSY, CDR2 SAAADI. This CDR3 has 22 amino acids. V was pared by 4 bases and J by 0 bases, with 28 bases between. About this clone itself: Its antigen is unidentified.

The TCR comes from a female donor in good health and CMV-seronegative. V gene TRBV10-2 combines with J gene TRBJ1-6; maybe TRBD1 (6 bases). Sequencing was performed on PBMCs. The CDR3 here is CASSGSISGDRLPSSYNSPLHF. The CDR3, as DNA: TGCGCCAGCAGTGGGTCCATATCTGGCGACAGGTTGCCAAGCTCCTATAATTCACCCCTCCACTTT.